A selection of T cell receptor beta chains follows, all from one sample in a study of T cells in Graves' hyperthyroidism and ophthalmopathy. TCRdb ran MiXCR on the multiplex PCR reads and lists one entry per CDR3 protein. The sample carries roughly 600,000 distinct CDR3 sequences, around 15% recorded once. Source material: blood. These receptor sequences come from a woman between 50 and 59 years old with Graves' ophthalmopathy. CDR3s include the opening cysteine and the closing phenylalanine or tryptophan. D genes are given only for firm matches. A clone size is listed for some rows: how often the clone was seen (once, few, many), or a class if it is expanded.

size: many
J: TRBJ1-5
D: NA
V: TRBV12-3/TRBV12-4
CDR3: CASSSSVPYSNQPQHF
DNA: TGTGCCAGCAGTTCCTCAGTCCCTTATAGCAATCAGCCCCAGCATTTT

size: few
J: TRBJ2-7
D: NA
V: TRBV4-3
CDR3: CASSQDWTSRSYEQYF
DNA: TGCGCCAGCAGCCAAGATTGGACCTCCCGCTCCTACGAGCAGTACTTC

size: few
J: TRBJ2-5
D: TRBD2
V: TRBV18
CDR3: CASSRQDSSGRQTQYF
DNA: TGTGCCAGCTCACGACAGGATAGTAGCGGGAGACAGACCCAGTACTTC

size: few
J: TRBJ2-7
D: TRBD2
V: TRBV29-1
CDR3: CSVGAGGPYEQYF
DNA: TGCAGCGTTGGGGCGGGAGGGCCTTACGAGCAGTACTTC

size: NA
J: TRBJ2-1
D: NA
V: TRBV11-2
CDR3: CASSSAGSPFYNEQFF
DNA: TGTGCCAGCAGCTCCGCCGGGTCCCCTTTTTACAATGAGCAGTTCTTC

size: many
J: TRBJ2-3
D: TRBD2
V: TRBV12-3/TRBV12-4
CDR3: CASSRLAGAADTQYF
DNA: TGTGCCAGCAGTCGGCTAGCGGGGGCAGCAGATACGCAGTATTTT

size: many
J: TRBJ2-5
D: NA
V: TRBV6-5
CDR3: CASSYNRGETQYF
DNA: TGTGCCAGCAGTTACAATAGGGGGGAGACCCAGTACTTC

size: NA
J: TRBJ2-1
D: TRBD2
V: TRBV6-2/TRBV6-3
CDR3: CASSASGISYNEQFF
DNA: TGTGCCAGCAGTGCTAGCGGGATCTCCTACAATGAGCAGTTCTTC

size: many
J: TRBJ2-5
D: TRBD2
V: TRBV7-2
CDR3: CASSWPSSGRAEGVKTQYF
DNA: TGTGCCAGCAGCTGGCCGAGTAGCGGGAGAGCCGAAGGTGTGAAGACCCAGTACTTC

size: many
J: TRBJ2-3
D: TRBD1
V: TRBV28
CDR3: CASSLLTGGTDTQYF
DNA: TGTGCCAGCAGTTTGCTCACAGGGGGCACAGATACGCAGTATTTT

size: many
J: TRBJ2-7
D: NA
V: TRBV7-2
CDR3: CATAPSKGVYEQYF
DNA: TGTGCCACCGCCCCTTCTAAAGGGGTCTACGAGCAGTACTTC

size: NA
J: TRBJ1-5
D: NA
V: TRBV30
CDR3: CAWSAKGAQHF
DNA: TGTGCCTGGAGCGCCAAAGGAGCCCAGCATTTT

size: NA
J: TRBJ2-1
D: TRBD2
V: TRBV7-3
CDR3: CASSLTGGGRDEQFF
DNA: TGTGCCAGCAGCTTAACAGGTGGCGGGAGGGATGAGCAGTTCTTC

size: many
J: TRBJ1-2
D: NA
V: TRBV20-1
CDR3: CSAKIPKGSYGYTF
DNA: TGCAGTGCTAAAATCCCAAAGGGAAGCTATGGCTACACCTTC

size: many
J: TRBJ1-2
D: NA
V: TRBV7-9
CDR3: CASSLGGTWAVTYGYTF
DNA: TGTGCCAGCAGCTTAGGTGGGACTTGGGCCGTAACATATGGCTACACCTTC

size: many
J: TRBJ2-2
D: NA
V: TRBV30
CDR3: CAWSHAGGDTGELFF
DNA: TGTGCCTGGAGTCACGCAGGGGGGGACACCGGGGAGCTGTTTTTT

size: NA
J: TRBJ2-7
D: TRBD1
V: TRBV5-1
CDR3: CASSPQGTGSYEQYF
DNA: TGCGCCAGCAGCCCACAAGGGACAGGGTCCTACGAGCAGTACTTC

size: many
J: TRBJ2-7
D: TRBD2
V: TRBV9
CDR3: CASSGGLEEYEQYF
DNA: TGTGCCAGCAGCGGGGGACTAGAAGAATACGAGCAGTACTTC

size: many
J: TRBJ2-7
D: NA
V: TRBV3-1
CDR3: CASSQARQPLSEQYF
DNA: TGTGCCAGCAGCCAAGCTAGGCAGCCCCTGTCGGAGCAGTACTTC

size: many
J: TRBJ2-1
D: NA
V: TRBV5-1
CDR3: CASSLYGVDNEQFF
DNA: TGCGCCAGCAGCCTCTATGGGGTCGACAATGAGCAGTTCTTC

size: many
J: TRBJ2-1
D: TRBD2
V: TRBV7-2
CDR3: CASSRGLAGVSYNEQFF
DNA: TGTGCCAGCAGCCGGGGACTAGCGGGAGTGAGCTACAATGAGCAGTTCTTC

size: many
J: TRBJ2-1
D: NA
V: TRBV29-1
CDR3: CSVEPTRGNEQFF
DNA: TGCAGCGTTGAACCCACTAGGGGCAATGAGCAGTTCTTC

size: many
J: TRBJ2-1
D: NA
V: TRBV29-1
CDR3: CSVNRINEQFF
DNA: TGCAGCGTTAATCGAATAAATGAGCAGTTCTTC

size: NA
J: TRBJ2-7
D: NA
V: TRBV12-3/TRBV12-4
CDR3: CASSLVGAHSCEQYF
DNA: TGTGCCAGCAGTTTAGTAGGGGCCCACTCCTGCGAGCAGTACTTC

size: many
J: TRBJ2-3
D: NA
V: TRBV11-3
CDR3: CASSPGTRSTDTQYF
DNA: TGTGCCAGCAGCCCAGGGACTCGAAGCACAGATACGCAGTATTTT

size: few
J: TRBJ2-7
D: NA
V: TRBV5-1
CDR3: CASSSRLVSTYEQYF
DNA: TGCGCCAGCAGCTCTAGACTGGTTTCTACCTACGAGCAGTACTTC

size: many
J: TRBJ2-1
D: NA
V: TRBV7-7
CDR3: CASSVDSGAYNEQFF
DNA: TGTGCTAGCAGCGTGGACAGTGGGGCCTACAATGAGCAGTTCTTC

size: many
J: TRBJ2-5
D: TRBD1
V: TRBV20-1
CDR3: CSARLDRGDGETQYF
DNA: TGCAGTGCTAGACTAGACAGGGGTGACGGGGAGACCCAGTACTTC

size: NA
J: TRBJ2-6
D: NA
V: TRBV5-1
CDR3: CASKGAGGANVLTF
DNA: TGCGCCAGCAAAGGAGCAGGGGGGGCCAACGTCCTGACTTTC

size: few
J: TRBJ1-5
D: TRBD1
V: TRBV12-3/TRBV12-4
CDR3: CASSPGQGVYSNQPQHF
DNA: TGTGCCAGCAGCCCAGGACAGGGGGTTTATAGCAATCAGCCCCAGCATTTT

size: many
J: TRBJ2-5
D: TRBD2
V: TRBV7-9
CDR3: CASSLNGGLAQETQYF
DNA: TGTGCCAGCAGCTTAAACGGGGGACTAGCTCAAGAGACCCAGTACTTC

size: NA
J: TRBJ2-3
D: NA
V: TRBV7-3
CDR3: CASSLLGGVRSDTQYF
DNA: TGTGCCAGCAGTTTACTAGGAGGGGTGCGATCAGATACGCAGTATTTT

size: NA
J: TRBJ1-4
D: NA
V: TRBV4-3
CDR3: CASSQGPNEKLFF
DNA: TGCGCCAGCAGCCAAGGACCTAACGAAAAACTGTTTTTT

size: once
J: TRBJ2-7
D: TRBD2
V: TRBV27
CDR3: CASQDSGRGEQYF
DNA: TGTGCCTCCCAGGATAGCGGGAGGGGCGAGCAGTACTTC

size: many
J: TRBJ1-2
D: TRBD1
V: TRBV18
CDR3: CASSPTGTDYGYTF
DNA: TGTGCCAGCTCACCAACCGGGACAGACTATGGCTACACCTTC

size: many
J: TRBJ2-5
D: NA
V: TRBV28
CDR3: CASSLGTVQETQYF
DNA: TGTGCCAGCAGTTTGGGGACCGTCCAAGAGACCCAGTACTTC

size: many
J: TRBJ2-3
D: TRBD1
V: TRBV6-1
CDR3: CASSYPGTGGTDTQYF
DNA: TGTGCCAGCAGTTACCCCGGGACAGGGGGCACAGATACGCAGTATTTT

size: many
J: TRBJ2-1
D: TRBD2
V: TRBV5-1
CDR3: CASSGATGAPSASGRSYNEQFF
DNA: TGCGCCAGCAGCGGAGCCACGGGGGCGCCCTCGGCGAGCGGGAGGTCCTACAATGAGCAGTTCTTC

size: many
J: TRBJ2-2
D: NA
V: TRBV28
CDR3: CASTLATTGELFF
DNA: TGTGCCAGCACCCTAGCGACCACCGGGGAGCTGTTTTTT

size: many
J: TRBJ1-1
D: NA
V: TRBV20-1
CDR3: CSARDILAFDTEAFF
DNA: TGCAGTGCTAGAGATATCTTGGCTTTTGACACTGAAGCTTTCTTT

size: few
J: TRBJ2-1
D: TRBD1
V: TRBV10-3
CDR3: CAISRTGVTYNEQFF
DNA: TGTGCCATCAGCCGGACAGGGGTGACCTACAATGAGCAGTTCTTC

size: NA
J: TRBJ2-2
D: TRBD2
V: TRBV20-1
CDR3: CSAREGSGRTGELFF
DNA: TGCAGTGCTAGAGAAGGTAGCGGGAGAACCGGGGAGCTGTTTTTT